This T cell receptor (beta chain) was identified in a study of neoadjuvant anti-PD-1 for oral cavity cancer. With 1 base clipped from V and 12 bases from J, the junction kept 14 bases outside the gene matches. The length of the CDR3 is 14 residues. CDR1 is GTSNPN and CDR2 is SVGIG in the germline V gene (reference sequence). Method: immunoSEQ multiplex PCR; TCRdb's copy keeps in-frame clones and lacks some. This table has about 14,000 clones, roughly three quarters appearing once. This receptor was identified in a person aged 40 to 85 with oral cavity squamous cell carcinoma. This specimen was PBMCs, taken before nivolumab (anti-PD-1) treatment. The chain carries TRBV30 and TRBJ2-7; 8 bases map to TRBD1. The CDR3 coding sequence is TGTGCCTGGAGTGCCACTCTAACGACAGGGGAGGTGTACTTC. Translated, it gives CAWSATLTTGEVYF. Full variable domain (outside the CDR3, taken from reference TRBV30 and TRBJ2-7): SQTIHQWPATLVQPVGSPLSLECTVEGTSNPNLYWYRQAAGRGLQLLFYSVGIGQISSEVPQNLSASRPQDRQFILSSKKLLLSDSGFYLCAWSATLTTGEVYFGPGTRLTVT.